The TCR beta chain under discussion was sequenced for a study of T-cell reconstitution after alpha-beta-depleted transplantation in children. This sample's TCRbeta library carried unique molecular identifier barcodes. Each CDR3 protein gets one entry after TCRdb re-called the PCR reads with MiXCR. The sample contains roughly 570,000 distinct CDR3 sequences, 20% to 30% of which appear only once. Trimming removed 7 bases at V and 7 bases at J, with 20 bases between. The CDR3 contains 14 residues. Per the germline V gene, CDR1 is MNHEY and CDR2 is SVGEGT. This clonotype was counted only a few times. What it binds is unknown. Study conclusions and caveats: Two months or so post-transplant, alpha-beta T cells reportedly derived from several hundred expanded graft clones. Among T cells one year after transplant, newly produced cells accounted for most counts and diversity. There were some patients whose high TCRbeta diversity at day 60 came from surviving recipient T cells and thymic progenitors.

Specimen: PBMCs, collected before TCRalphabeta/CD19-depleted stem cell transplant. The V gene is TRBV6-2 or TRBV6-3, the J gene TRBJ2-7, with D perhaps matching TRBD1 or TRBD2 (5 bases each). This sequence was found in a boy under two years old with Wiskott-Aldrich syndrome, due to receive a stem cell transplant. This CDR3 reads CASTPVRDRGEQYF. In DNA, the CDR3 is TGTGCCAGCACCCCGGTACGGGACCGAGGGGAGCAGTACTTC.